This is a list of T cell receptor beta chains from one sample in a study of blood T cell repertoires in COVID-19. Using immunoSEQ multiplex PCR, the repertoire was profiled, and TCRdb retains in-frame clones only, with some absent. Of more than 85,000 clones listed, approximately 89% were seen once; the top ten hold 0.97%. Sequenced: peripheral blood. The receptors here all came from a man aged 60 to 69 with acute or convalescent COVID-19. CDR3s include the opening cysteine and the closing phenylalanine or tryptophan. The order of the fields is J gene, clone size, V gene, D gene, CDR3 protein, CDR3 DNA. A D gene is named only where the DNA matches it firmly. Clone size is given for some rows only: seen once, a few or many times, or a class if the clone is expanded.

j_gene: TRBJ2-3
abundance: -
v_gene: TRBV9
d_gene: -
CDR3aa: CASSVGWEGGTDTQYF
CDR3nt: TGTGCCAGCAGCGTAGGGTGGGAGGGGGGCACAGATACGCAGTATTTT

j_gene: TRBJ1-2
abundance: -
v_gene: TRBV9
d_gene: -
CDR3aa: CASSVGGTDYYGYTF
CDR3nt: TGTGCCAGCAGCGTAGGGGGAACGGACTACTATGGCTACACCTTC

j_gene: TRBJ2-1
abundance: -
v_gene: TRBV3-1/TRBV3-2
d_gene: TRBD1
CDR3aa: CASSPRPTGATQDNEQFF
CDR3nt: TGTGCCAGCAGCCCTCGACCCACAGGGGCCACTCAAGACAATGAGCAGTTCTTC

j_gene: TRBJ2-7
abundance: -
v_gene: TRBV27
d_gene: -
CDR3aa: CASSLRGVGEQYF
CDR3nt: TGTGCCAGCTCATTGCGGGGAGTTGGCGAGCAGTACTTC

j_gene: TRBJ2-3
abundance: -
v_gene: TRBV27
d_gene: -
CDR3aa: CASSFGPDTQYF
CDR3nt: TGTGCCAGCAGTTTTGGGCCAGATACGCAGTATTTT

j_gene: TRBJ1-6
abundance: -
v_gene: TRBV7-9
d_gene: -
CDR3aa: CASSFGEDSPLHF
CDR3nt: TGTGCCAGCAGCTTCGGGGAGGATTCACCCCTCCACTTT

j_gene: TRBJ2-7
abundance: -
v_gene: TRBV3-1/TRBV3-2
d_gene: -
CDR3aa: CASSRAPYEQYF
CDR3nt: TGTGCCAGCAGCCGAGCGCCATACGAGCAGTACTTC

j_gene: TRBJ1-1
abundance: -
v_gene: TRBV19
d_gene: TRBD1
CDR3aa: CASSIGDSRTEAFF
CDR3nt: TGTGCCAGTAGTATTGGGGACAGCAGAACTGAAGCTTTCTTT

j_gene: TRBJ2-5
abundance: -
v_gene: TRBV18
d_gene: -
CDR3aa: CASSTGTGRQETQYF
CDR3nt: TGTGCCAGCTCGACAGGTACAGGGAGACAAGAGACCCAGTACTTC

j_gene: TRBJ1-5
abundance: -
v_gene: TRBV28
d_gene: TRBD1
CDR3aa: CASSGLTGLIQPQHF
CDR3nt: TGTGCCAGCAGTGGATTGACAGGGCTGATTCAGCCCCAGCATTTT

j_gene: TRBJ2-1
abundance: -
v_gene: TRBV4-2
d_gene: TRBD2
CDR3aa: CASSLTLGLAGATSSYNEQFF
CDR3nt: TGTGCCAGCAGCCTGACATTGGGACTAGCGGGTGCAACCTCCTCCTACAATGAGCAGTTCTTC

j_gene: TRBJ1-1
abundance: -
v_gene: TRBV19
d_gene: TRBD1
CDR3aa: CASSIESGGENTEAFF
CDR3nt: TGTGCCAGTAGTATAGAATCAGGGGGCGAGAACACTGAAGCTTTCTTT

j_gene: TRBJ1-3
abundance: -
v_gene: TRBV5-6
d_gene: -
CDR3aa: CASSSTVSSGNTIYF
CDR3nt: TGTGCCAGCAGCTCGACAGTAAGCTCTGGAAACACCATATATTTT

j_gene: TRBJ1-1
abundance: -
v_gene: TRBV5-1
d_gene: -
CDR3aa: CASREGAGTEAFF
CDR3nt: TGCGCCAGCAGGGAAGGGGCTGGGACTGAAGCTTTCTTT

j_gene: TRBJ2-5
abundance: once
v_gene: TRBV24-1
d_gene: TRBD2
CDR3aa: CATSDYSKAGDWGTQYF
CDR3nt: TGTGCCACCAGTGATTACAGTAAAGCGGGAGATTGGGGGACCCAGTACTTC

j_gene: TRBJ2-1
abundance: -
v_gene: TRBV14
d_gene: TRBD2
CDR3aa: CASSAGGGRFYNEQFF
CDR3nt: TGTGCCAGCAGCGCAGGTGGCGGGAGATTTTACAATGAGCAGTTCTTC

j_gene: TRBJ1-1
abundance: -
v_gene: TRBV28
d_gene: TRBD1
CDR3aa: CASTELSGGATEAFF
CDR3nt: TGTGCCAGCACAGAACTCTCAGGGGGCGCTACTGAAGCTTTCTTT

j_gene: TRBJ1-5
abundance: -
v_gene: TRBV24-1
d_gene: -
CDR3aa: CATSDIKGQIMDQPQHF
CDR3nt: TGTGCCACCAGTGATATTAAAGGACAGATAATGGATCAGCCCCAGCATTTT

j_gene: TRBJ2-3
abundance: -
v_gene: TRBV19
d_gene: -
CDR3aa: CASSKSQGSDTQYF
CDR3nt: TGTGCCAGTAGTAAATCCCAGGGGTCAGATACGCAGTATTTT

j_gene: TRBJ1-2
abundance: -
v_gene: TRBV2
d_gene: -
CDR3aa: CASSADSWGYTF
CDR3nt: TGTGCCAGCAGTGCGGACAGCTGGGGCTACACCTTC

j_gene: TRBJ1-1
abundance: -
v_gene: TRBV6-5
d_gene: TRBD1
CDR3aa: CASSYQGARAFF
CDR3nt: TGTGCCAGCAGTTACCAGGGGGCGCGAGCTTTCTTT

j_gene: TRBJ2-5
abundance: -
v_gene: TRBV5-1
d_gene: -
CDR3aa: CASSLGERARQETQYF
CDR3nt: TGCGCCAGCAGCTTGGGGGAGCGGGCAAGACAAGAGACCCAGTACTTC

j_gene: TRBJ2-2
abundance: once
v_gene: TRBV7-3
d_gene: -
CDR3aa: CASSLTPPGDTGELFF
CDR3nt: TGTGCCAGCAGCCTAACCCCCCCAGGGGACACCGGGGAGCTGTTTTTT

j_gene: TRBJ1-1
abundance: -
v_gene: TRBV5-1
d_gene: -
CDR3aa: CASSNASQGLRAFF
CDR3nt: TGCGCCAGCAGCAACGCGTCACAGGGTTTAAGAGCTTTCTTT

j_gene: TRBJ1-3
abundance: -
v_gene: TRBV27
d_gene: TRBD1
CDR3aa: CASSFSTGPGNTIYF
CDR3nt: TGTGCCAGCAGTTTTTCGACAGGGCCTGGAAACACCATATATTTT

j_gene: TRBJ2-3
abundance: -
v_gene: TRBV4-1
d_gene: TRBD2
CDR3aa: CASSQGVSGSWADTQYF
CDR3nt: TGCGCCAGCAGCCAAGGGGTTAGCGGGAGTTGGGCAGATACGCAGTATTTT

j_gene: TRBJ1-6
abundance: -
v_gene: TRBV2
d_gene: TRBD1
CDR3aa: CASRTGINSPLHF
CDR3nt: TGTGCCAGCAGGACAGGGATTAATTCACCCCTCCACTTT